The present T cell receptor beta chain was sequenced within a study of shared clonotypes between healthy human individuals. The CDR3 extends over 14 amino acids. Trimming took 4 bases from V and 3 from J, leaving 12 bases between them. Germline V CDR1 and CDR2: LGHNA, YNFKEQ. Each subset's genomic DNA was shared equally among a number of immunoSEQ plates. Profiling relied on immunoSEQ multiplex PCR, and the TCRdb table lists in-frame clones only, not all of them. The data show about 2.4 million clones, under 95% seen once. Points from the study as a whole: Sample collection involved blood only; tissue repertoires are likely different. Among a handful of donors, approximately 5% of naive CD4 clonotypes were found in common. Estimated richness was generally greater in naive than memory subsets.

Points on this clone: No antigen is known for it. Within the sample, other DNA sequences also encode this same CDR3.

This chain links TRBV4-2 with TRBJ2-5; the D is unclear. Material for sequencing was naive CD4+ T cells from PBMCs. As for subset: CD45RA+ positively selected. This TCR was recovered from a man younger than 35 in good health. Some clones in this sample may be carry-over from other donors' samples. Here the CDR3 reads CASSRGTGEETQYF. DNA for the CDR3: TGTGCCAGCAGCCGAGGAACCGGCGAAGAGACCCAGTACTTC.